Sequencing of this T cell receptor (beta chain) was carried out in a study of T cell repertoires in cytomegalovirus infection. Overall study context: Signatures in public TCR beta sequences pointed to both CMV infection and matching HLA type. Study-wide points: Summed frequency of shared TCR beta families picked out CMV carriers who also had the relevant HLA. What dominated the ex vivo response were HLA-C-restricted CMV-specific TCR beta clonotypes.

MiXCR, applied by TCRdb to the reads, yields one record per CDR3 protein. The sample consists of more than 250,000 distinct CDR3 sequences, 12% to 15% of them appearing once. Points on this clonotype: Its antigen is not known.

CDR1 and CDR2 from the germline V gene are LNHDA and SQIVND (reference sequence). This CDR3 is built from 15 residues. The V and J ends lost 3 bases and 5 bases respectively, with 14 bases between them. The sequence came from a human donor in good health (CMV status not recorded). Some clones in this sample may be carry-over from other donors' samples. The chain joins TRBV19 to TRBJ2-1, with TRBD1 as a possible D gene (5 bases). The sample taken for sequencing was PBMCs. The CDR3 DNA follows: TGTGCCAGTAGTATTCGGCAGGGCTTGAACAATGAGCAGTTCTTC. Protein: CASSIRQGLNNEQFF. The full variable domain, completed using reference TRBV19 and TRBJ2-1, is DGGITQSPKYLFRKEGQNVTLSCEQNLNHDAMYWYRQDPGQGLRLIYYSQIVNDFQKGDIAEGYSVSREKKESFPLTVTSAQKNPTAFYLCASSIRQGLNNEQFFGPGTRLTVL.